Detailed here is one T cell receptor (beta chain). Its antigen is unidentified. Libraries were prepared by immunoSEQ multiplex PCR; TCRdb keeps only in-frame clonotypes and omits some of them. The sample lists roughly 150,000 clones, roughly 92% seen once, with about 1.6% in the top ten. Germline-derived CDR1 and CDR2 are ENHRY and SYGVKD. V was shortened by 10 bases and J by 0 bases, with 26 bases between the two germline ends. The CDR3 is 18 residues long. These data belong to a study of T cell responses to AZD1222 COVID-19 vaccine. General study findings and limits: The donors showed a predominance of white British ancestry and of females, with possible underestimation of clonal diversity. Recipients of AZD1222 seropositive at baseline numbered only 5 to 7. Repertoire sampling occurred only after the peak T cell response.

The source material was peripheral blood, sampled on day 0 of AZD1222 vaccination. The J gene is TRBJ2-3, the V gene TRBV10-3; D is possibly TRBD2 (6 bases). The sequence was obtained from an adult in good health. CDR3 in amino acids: CATQSPPEAGPSTDTQYF. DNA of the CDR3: TGTGCCACCCAATCGCCCCCCGAGGCGGGGCCTAGCACAGATACGCAGTATTTT.